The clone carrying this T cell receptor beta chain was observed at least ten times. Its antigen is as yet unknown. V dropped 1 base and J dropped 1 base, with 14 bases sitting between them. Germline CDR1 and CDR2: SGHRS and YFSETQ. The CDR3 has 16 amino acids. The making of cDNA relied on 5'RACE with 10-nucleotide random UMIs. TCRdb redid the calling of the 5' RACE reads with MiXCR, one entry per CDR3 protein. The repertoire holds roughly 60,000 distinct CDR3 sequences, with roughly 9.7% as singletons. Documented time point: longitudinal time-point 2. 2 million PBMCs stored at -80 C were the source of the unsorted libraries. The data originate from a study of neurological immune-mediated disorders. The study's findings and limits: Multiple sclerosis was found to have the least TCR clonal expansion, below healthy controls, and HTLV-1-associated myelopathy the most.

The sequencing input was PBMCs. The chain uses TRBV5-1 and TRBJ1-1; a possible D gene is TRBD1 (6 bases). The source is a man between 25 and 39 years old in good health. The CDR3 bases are TGCGCCAGCAGCTTGTATGGGGCCAGGGGGAACACTGAAGCTTTCTTT. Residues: CASSLYGARGNTEAFF. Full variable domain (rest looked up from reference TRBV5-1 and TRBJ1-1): KAGVTQTPRYLIKTRGQQVTLSCSPISGHRSVSWYQQTPGQGLQFLFEYFSETQRNKGNFPGRFSGRQFSNSRSEMNVSTLELGDSALYLCASSLYGARGNTEAFFGQGTRLTVV.